This T cell receptor beta chain derives from a study of blood T cell dynamics during melanoma immunotherapy. Study-wide background: Metastatic melanoma patients received first-line pembrolizumab or nivolumab plus ipilimumab.

Clones were sequenced by immunoSEQ multiplex PCR, and TCRdb holds only the in-frame ones, with some missing. The sample lists under 15,000 clones, around 91% occurring once. Germline V gene data show CDR1 as LNHDA and CDR2 as SQIVND (reference sequence). The ends lost 5 bases at V and 8 bases at J; junction bases unmatched: 18. This CDR3 region has 17 residues. General study points: The study could not tell melanoma-specific clones from general immune activation.

The time point here: week 3, after first cycle of checkpoint inhibitor. Points on this clone: The target antigen is unknown.

The TCR comes from a human donor with melanoma. The chain recombines TRBV19 with TRBJ2-1; TRBD2 matches 7 bases. The sequencing used effector memory CD8+ T cells from blood, collected from a patient treated with checkpoint blockade. In nucleotides, the CDR3 is TGTGCCAGTAGTCCCCCCCCATGGCGGGAGCCCCTCCATGAGCAGTTCTTC. This sequence encodes CASSPPPWREPLHEQFF.